Included here is one TCR beta chain sequence, with context. Its antigen is still unknown. Base qualities are not at hand, and no much larger clone is one base apart. Total RNA and DNA were co-extracted without cell sorting from around 20-30 mg of bulk tissue using the AllPrep DNA/RNA mini kit. Between November 2015 and early 2016, roughly five patients in China with histopathologically diagnosed primary liver carcinoma had surgical resection. Patients had chronic HBV infection and were treatment-naive at sampling. Fresh tumor and adjacent tissue pieces were bisected; one half was stored in RNAlater at -80°C, the other sent for histology. The data were obtained in a study of tumor-infiltrating lymphocytes in primary liver carcinoma (dated by TCRdb to 2015 to 2018). With respect to the entire study: The five patients, three men and two women aged 30 to 69 years, had hepatocellular carcinoma (four) or combined HCC and intrahepatic cholangiocarcinoma (one). The five patients had tumors staged T1-T3 N0M0, with maximum diameters ranging from about 4.2 to 11 cm. Each sample produced roughly 3.65 to 7.13 million productive TCRbeta reads, and read depth showed no significant difference between tissue types. TCRbeta repertoire sequencing, expression microarrays and whole-exome sequencing were combined in the study across five regions of each liver tumor, with adjacent normal tissue and blood also included. A total of 35 or so specimens from 5 patients went through TCRbeta repertoire sequencing, namely 25 tumor regions, 5 adjacent noncancerous liver tissues and 5 peripheral blood samples. High reproducibility was observed for the technical replicate repertoires, with mean shared-clone rates approximately 0.9 and correlation coefficients above 0.98. The paper as a whole reports these results and caveats: Consistent with antigen-driven expansion, pairs of tumor regions showed higher repertoire overlap (mean roughly 36%) than either tumor-adjacent pairs (approximately 17%) or tumor-blood pairs (approximately 15%). With just five or six patients in the study, the authors point out that the findings should be validated in a larger study. The top 250 clones made up a significantly larger repertoire fraction in tumors than in blood (p = 0.039). Bulk unsorted samples precluded comparing CD4+ and CD8+ T cell repertoires. Because sequencing covered only the TCR beta chain and unpaired alpha chains were not captured, true repertoire diversity is likely underestimated.

Trimming costs V 5 bases and J 8 bases, and their ends lie 28 bases apart. The germline V gene supplies CDR1 SGHAT and CDR2 FQNNGV. The CDR3 holds 18 amino acids from the cysteine to the phenylalanine. Here the CDR3 DNA is all that survives: 54 bases in frame from base 1. Using a constant-region primer and ProtoScript II reverse transcriptase, TCRbeta-specific cDNA was reverse-transcribed from roughly 460 ng total RNA. The TCRbeta libraries were prepared through three rounds of nested multiplex PCR following a slightly modified ARM-PCR procedure. Each of the first two PCR rounds ran for approximately 10 cycles using multiplex TRBV1-TRBV30 forward primers together with a Cbeta reverse primer. Sample barcodes and Illumina adapters were attached in a final 25-cycle PCR using Deep VentR polymerase. Amplicons of 200-500 bp were gel-purified with a QIAquick gel extraction kit before sequencing. An Illumina HiSeq 2500 was used to sequence the TCRbeta amplicons, generating 250-bp paired-end reads. Processing in the source paper ran as follows. To recover full CDR3 sequences, reads were quality-trimmed using Trimmomatic v0.33 and paired reads were then merged using FLASH v1.2.11. MiGEC v1.2.1b assigned V, D and J germline segments to the rearranged TCRbeta sequences. Clonotype statistics and Shannon-Wiener diversity indices were computed with VDJtools v1.0.0. Except for diversity analysis, only the 250 most abundant clonotypes of each sample were used in subsequent analyses to reduce sampling bias. TCRdb passed the public sequencing reads through fastp at Q25 and MiXCR, retaining productive beta sequences. All rows with the same CDR3 protein become a single entry with the most common DNA and genes. These V and J calls derive from TCRdb rather than the authors' analysis. The sample contains fewer than 80,000 distinct CDR3 sequences, about three quarters of them found a single time. The ten largest make up roughly 28% of the sample.

The receptor's source is a man aged 35 to 55 with primary liver carcinoma and hepatitis B virus infection. The specimen sequenced was tumor-adjacent normal liver tissue. This receptor chain uses TRBV11-2 and TRBJ2-4; D gene: possibly TRBD1, on 5 matching bases. The nucleotides are TGTGCCAGCAGCCCAACTGGGGCTTCCACGGTGCCCAATTACATTCAGTACTTC. Its protein reads: CASSPTGASTVPNYIQYF.